Listed below are T cell receptor beta chains from one sample, sequenced in a study of T cell responses to AZD1222 COVID-19 vaccine. Profiling relied on immunoSEQ multiplex PCR, and the TCRdb table lists in-frame clones only, not all of them. This table has about 120,000 clones, about 90% appearing once. This sample comprised peripheral blood, obtained on day 0 of AZD1222 vaccination. All receptors come from an adult in good health. Each CDR3 is given with its conserved first and last residue. The D gene is left open where the match is weak. Clone size, where shown, is once, few, many, or a class for clones that have expanded.

CDR3 DNA	CDR3 protein	V gene	clone size	D gene	J gene
TGTGCCAGCAGCTTAACGGGACAGGCTTTCAATGAGCAGTTCTTC	CASSLTGQAFNEQFF	TRBV7-3	.	TRBD1	TRBJ2-1
TGTGCCAGCAGTTTATTAGGATCAGGCTACACCTTC	CASSLLGSGYTF	TRBV28	.	.	TRBJ1-2
TGCGCCAGCAGCTTGGCTACAGGGAACACTGAAGCTTTCTTT	CASSLATGNTEAFF	TRBV5-1	.	.	TRBJ1-1
TGTGCCAGCAGTTTATCGAGGGTACAGAATTCACCCCTCCACTTT	CASSLSRVQNSPLHF	TRBV27	.	.	TRBJ1-6
TGTGCCAGCAGCTTAGGACAGGGCTATGGCTACACCTTC	CASSLGQGYGYTF	TRBV28	.	TRBD1	TRBJ1-2
TGTGCCACCAGTGATCTGAGCCGGGCCCAGTACTTC	CATSDLSRAQYF	TRBV24-1	few	.	TRBJ2-5
TGTGCCAGCGCGCCCAGGACTAGCGGGACCCCGTTTTACAATGAGCAGTTCTTC	CASAPRTSGTPFYNEQFF	TRBV5-4	few	TRBD2	TRBJ2-1
TGTGCCAGCAGACTCCGGGACTTCTACACCTTC	CASRLRDFYTF	TRBV2	.	.	TRBJ1-2
TGCAGCGCCCCCAGGACAGGGGAGGGTGAGCAGTTCTTC	CSAPRTGEGEQFF	TRBV29-1	.	TRBD1	TRBJ2-1
TGTGCAAGTCGCTTAGCGGCCAGATTCGGCAATCAGCCCCAGCATTTT	CASRLAARFGNQPQHF	TRBV12-2	.	.	TRBJ1-5
TGTGCCAGCAGCTTATATCCTAGCGGGACAATCTACAATGAGCAGTTCTTC	CASSLYPSGTIYNEQFF	TRBV7-2	.	TRBD2	TRBJ2-1
TGTGCCAGCAGCGACGGGGACAGGGGGTACAATGAGCAGTTCTTC	CASSDGDRGYNEQFF	TRBV7-3	.	TRBD1	TRBJ2-1
TGTGCCAGCAGTTCCGCCACTCAGCATTTT	CASSSATQHF	TRBV28	.	.	TRBJ1-5
TGTGCCAGCAGCTCGGGTCCTATGAACACTGAAGCTTTCTTT	CASSSGPMNTEAFF	TRBV2	.	.	TRBJ1-1
TGCGCCAGCAGCTTGGCCGATGGAGCCTACAATGAGCAGTTCTTC	CASSLADGAYNEQFF	TRBV5-1	few	.	TRBJ2-1
TGTGCCAGCAGCACGCTCTGGGACAGCTCCTACAATGAGCAGTTCTTC	CASSTLWDSSYNEQFF	TRBV4-2	.	TRBD1	TRBJ2-1
TGTGCCAGCAGTTTTGGGGTCACTGAAGCTTTCTTT	CASSFGVTEAFF	TRBV28	.	.	TRBJ1-1
TGTGCCAGTAGAACTTACTCCGGGGATGAGCAGTTCTTC	CASRTYSGDEQFF	TRBV19	.	.	TRBJ2-1
TGTGCCTGGAGGATCAGGGATGGCTACACCTTC	CAWRIRDGYTF	TRBV30	.	.	TRBJ1-2
TGTGCCAGCAGCCAAGCTTCCGGACTAGCGGGTCGATCCTACGAGCAGTACTTC	CASSQASGLAGRSYEQYF	TRBV14	.	TRBD2	TRBJ2-7
TGTGCCACCAGCAGAGATCTGGGGAACTACAATGAGCAGTTCTTC	CATSRDLGNYNEQFF	TRBV15	.	.	TRBJ2-1
TGTGCCAGCAGGTCTGGGGGGGGAATGTCCTATAATTCACCCCTCCACTTT	CASRSGGGMSYNSPLHF	TRBV2	.	.	TRBJ1-6
TGCGCCAGCAGCTGGACAGGGGTCGGGGAGACCCAGTACTTC	CASSWTGVGETQYF	TRBV5-1	.	TRBD1	TRBJ2-5
TGTGCCAGCAGCAGGGGACAGGGGAACACTGAAGCTTTCTTT	CASSRGQGNTEAFF	TRBV7-9	.	TRBD1	TRBJ1-1
TGCAGCGTCGGGCGGCGGGCCAACACTGAAGCTTTCTTT	CSVGRRANTEAFF	TRBV29-1	.	.	TRBJ1-1
TGTGCCAGCAGCTTAGGGTGGGGGGCGGAGACCCAGTACTTC	CASSLGWGAETQYF	TRBV7-3	.	.	TRBJ2-5
TGTGCCACCAGTGACCCCCACAGGGGAACCAATGAGCAGTTCTTC	CATSDPHRGTNEQFF	TRBV24-1	.	TRBD1	TRBJ2-1
TGTGCCAGCAGTGAATGGACTAGCGCGGGATCGGATATTGACGAGCAGTACTTC	CASSEWTSAGSDIDEQYF	TRBV6-1	.	TRBD2	TRBJ2-7
TGTGCCAGCAGTTTGCAACCCTCAGGACGGCCAGTCACAGATACGCAGTATTTT	CASSLQPSGRPVTDTQYF	TRBV28	.	.	TRBJ2-3
TGCGCCAGCAAGGTTACAACGGGGGGATTGGCCTACAATGAGCAGTTCTTC	CASKVTTGGLAYNEQFF	TRBV10-2	once	TRBD2	TRBJ2-1